This T cell receptor (beta chain) came from a study of shared clonotypes between healthy human individuals. Each subset's genomic DNA was shared equally among a number of immunoSEQ plates. Some clones are missing from TCRdb's copy, which holds only in-frame ones; the method was immunoSEQ multiplex PCR. The sample contains roughly 640,000 clones, about 74% of which appear only once. J lost 7 bases, V lost 3 bases, and 3 bases had no gene match. The germline V gene encodes CDR1 MNHEY and CDR2 SMNVEV (reference sequence). The CDR3 runs 14 residues. The study, taken as a whole, reports: Naive subsets typically showed greater estimated richness than memory subsets. Enrolling few donors narrowed the genetic and exposure-history diversity that was represented.

Remarks on this clone: The antigen remains unidentified.

The chain links TRBV27 to TRBJ2-4, with 10 nucleotides matching TRBD1. Material for sequencing was memory CD4+ T cells sorted from blood. The subset denotes: CD45RA-negative fraction. The sequence derives from a woman in her 30s in good health. This chain's CDR3 is CASSFLGQGNIQYF. The CDR3 DNA follows: TGTGCCAGCAGTTTCCTGGGACAGGGGAACATTCAGTACTTC.